A single sample is the source of the 20 T cell receptor beta chains below, sequenced in a study of neurological immune-mediated disorders (dated by TCRdb to about 2019). Interpreted using the paper, the time point label stands for: longitudinal time-point 2. The library came from 5' RACE. Data came from an Illumina HiSeq 2500. TCRdb reanalyzed the raw reads on its own, using fastp at Q25 for trimming and MiXCR for clone calling, and kept in-frame beta chains. Every CDR3 protein is listed once, alongside the most common genes and DNA of its rows. The sample contains 84,000 or so distinct CDR3 sequences, around 13% of them found a single time. Jointly, the top ten make up around 5% of the sample. Sequenced: PBMCs. These receptors were obtained from a female donor with HTLV-1-associated myelopathy (HAM/TSP).

In this sample, this clonotype turned up many times. The chain combines TRBV5-1 with TRBJ2-3; D may match TRBD1 or TRBD2 (7 bases each). Germline CDR1 is SGHRS and CDR2 is YFSETQ. CDR3 length equals 15 residues. V was shortened by 5 bases and J by 2 bases, with 15 bases between the two germline ends. The CDR3 nucleotides are TGCGCCAGCAGAAGAAGCGGGACAGACACAGATACGCAGTATTTT. Its protein is CASRRSGTDTDTQYF. The variable domain in full, with the rest retrieved from reference TRBV5-1 and TRBJ2-3, is KAGVTQTPRYLIKTRGQQVTLSCSPISGHRSVSWYQQTPGQGLQFLFEYFSETQRNKGNFPGRFSGRQFSNSRSEMNVSTLELGDSALYLCASRRSGTDTDTQYFGPGTRLTVL.

This clonotype appeared many times. The rearrangement joins TRBV20-1 to TRBJ1-1; 10 bases fit TRBD1. V trimming: 5 bases; J trimming: 11 bases; junction bases outside the gene matches: 5. Germline loops: CDR1 DFQATT, CDR2 SNEGSKA (reference sequence). This CDR3 is built from 11 residues. The CDR3 region is CSAWDRGSAFF. The CDR3 DNA sequence: TGCAGTGCTTGGGACAGGGGATCTGCTTTCTTT.

At least ten counts were recorded for this clonotype. This sequence joins TRBV10-2 and TRBJ2-4; D unclear. The germline gives CDR1 WSHSY, CDR2 SAAADI. V was trimmed by 4 bases and J by 2 bases, leaving 9 bases between them. This CDR3 contains 14 residues. This CDR3 reads CASSGPGPKNIQYF. The CDR3 bases are TGCGCCAGCAGTGGCCCCGGTCCCAAAAACATTCAGTACTTC.

This clonotype was seen at least ten times. V is TRBV14 and J is TRBJ2-3; either TRBD1 or TRBD2 may fit D (6 bases each). V lost 0 bases and J 4 bases, leaving 14 bases between the germline ends. CDR3 length: 16 amino acids. Per germline, CDR1 SGHDN and CDR2 FVKESK. The CDR3 coding sequence is TGTGCCAGCAGCCAAGAGCTTCGGGGGCCCTCAGATACGCAGTATTTT. Translating gives CASSQELRGPSDTQYF.

The sample holds a few counts of this clonotype. The gene calls are TRBV12-5 and TRBJ1-4; 7 bases align to TRBD1. From germline, CDR1 is LGHNT and CDR2 FRNRAP. Trimming at V came to 6 bases and at J to 0 bases, leaving 10 bases not matched to a gene. The CDR3 sequence is 17 residues long. The CDR3 DNA sequence: TGTGCTAGTGGACGAGGACAGGACCCTTCAACTAATGAAAAACTGTTTTTT. Protein sequence: CASGRGQDPSTNEKLFF.

This clonotype was counted at least ten times. V usage is TRBV20-1 and J usage is TRBJ2-1; a weak D match, TRBD2 (6 bases). The CDR3 sequence is 14 residues long. The V end was cut by 6 bases, the J end by 6 bases, with 18 bases between. The germline gives CDR1 DFQATT, CDR2 SNEGSKA (reference sequence). As DNA, the CDR3 is TGCAGTGCATCCGGGACTGCCGACTCCAATGAGCAGTTCTTC. Its translation: CSASGTADSNEQFF.

This clonotype has at least ten counts. This chain uses TRBV2 with TRBJ2-1, with D tentatively TRBD2 (7 bases). There are 15 residues in the CDR3. Germline loops: CDR1 SNHLY, CDR2 FYNNEI. V lost 6 bases to trimming and J lost 8 bases, with 20 bases between them. CDR3 nucleotide sequence: TGTGCCAGCAGCGCCCTGGGGGGGGGCACGGATGAGCAGTTCTTC. Its translation: CASSALGGGTDEQFF.

This clonotype was recorded at least ten times. The gene calls are TRBV5-5 and TRBJ2-7; D may be TRBD1 (6 bases). CDR3 length: 14 amino acids. V lost 2 bases, J lost 4 bases, and 13 bases lay in between. Germline-derived CDR1 and CDR2 are SGHKS and YYEKEE (reference sequence). As DNA, the CDR3 is TGTGCCAGCAGCTTTCTGCAGGGGCGGTACGAGCAGTACTTC. This codes for CASSFLQGRYEQYF. Using reference TRBV5-5 and TRBJ2-7 for the parts outside the CDR3, the full variable domain is DAGVTQSPTHLIKTRGQQVTLRCSPISGHKSVSWYQQVLGQGPQFIFQYYEKEERGRGNFPDRFSARQFPNYSSELNVNALLLGDSALYLCASSFLQGRYEQYFGPGTRLTVT.

This clonotype appeared many times. V and J are TRBV4-1 and TRBJ1-5, with D maybe TRBD1 (6 bases). V lost 0 bases, J lost 7 bases, and 13 bases lay in between. The CDR3 runs 15 residues. The germline V gene has CDR1 MGHRA and CDR2 YSYEKL. CDR3 amino acids: CASSQDMSGDQPQHF. DNA for the CDR3: TGCGCCAGCAGCCAAGATATGTCAGGGGACCAGCCCCAGCATTTT.

The V and J genes are TRBV6-1 and TRBJ1-1; a weak D match, TRBD1 (5 bases). Trimming cost V 8 bases and J 0 bases, with 13 bases left between them. The CDR3 loop spans 14 amino acids. Germline loops: CDR1 MNHNS, CDR2 SASEGT. CDR3 nucleotide sequence: TGTGCCAGCCTCAGGGTCCGGCTGAACACTGAAGCTTTCTTT. Its protein is CASLRVRLNTEAFF.

The chain has TRBV27 and TRBJ2-1; maybe TRBD1 (6 bases). V gave up 10 bases and J gave up 5 bases, with 15 bases separating them. Germline V gene data show CDR1 as MNHEY and CDR2 as SMNVEV (reference sequence). The CDR3 covers 13 residues. CDR3 sequence: CATRMTGHNEQFF. CDR3 nucleotides: TGTGCCACCAGAATGACAGGCCACAATGAGCAGTTCTTC.

This clonotype came up many times. This chain joins TRBV5-1 and TRBJ2-3; 10 bases map to TRBD2. V lost 4 bases and J lost 7; bases outside the gene matches: 18. The CDR3 extends over 18 amino acids. CDR1 is SGHRS, CDR2 YFSETQ, per germline. The CDR3 loop is CASSEESALAGIDNTQYF. CDR3 DNA: TGCGCCAGCAGCGAGGAATCAGCACTAGCGGGAATCGATAATACGCAGTATTTT.

There are many counts of this clonotype. The V and J genes are TRBV28 and TRBJ1-4, with D maybe TRBD1 (5 bases). Per the germline V gene, CDR1 is MDHEN and CDR2 is SYDVKM. CDR3 length: 16 residues. Trimming removed 4 bases from V and 7 bases from J, with 19 bases in between. This CDR3 is CASSSSDRPPFEKLFF. The CDR3, as DNA: TGTGCCAGCAGTTCCTCAGACAGACCCCCTTTTGAAAAACTGTTTTTT.

This clonotype was observed many times. This chain links TRBV7-2 with TRBJ2-3, with 10 bases lining up with TRBD2. There are 15 residues in the CDR3. Germline CDR1 SGHTA, CDR2 FQGNSA. J gave up 4 bases and V 6 bases, and 7 bases lay outside the gene matches. CDR3 DNA: TGTGCCAGCAGTTTTCAGCGGGGGGGTGCAGATACGCAGTATTTT. Encoded protein: CASSFQRGGADTQYF.

This clonotype was detected many times. This chain links TRBV10-3 with TRBJ2-1; D may be TRBD1 (6 bases). CDR1 is ENHRY, CDR2 SYGVKD, per germline. The CDR3 loop spans 14 amino acids. V lost 4 bases and J 5 bases, leaving 12 bases between the germline ends. The CDR3 spells CAISGTVFNNEQFF. DNA of the CDR3: TGTGCCATCAGTGGGACAGTTTTTAACAATGAGCAGTTCTTC.

This clonotype was seen many times. The chain joins TRBV9 to TRBJ2-1; tentatively, D is TRBD2 (5 bases). Germline CDR1 is SGDLS and CDR2 is YYNGEE. V lost 0 bases, J lost 9 bases, and 16 bases lay in between. The CDR3 contains 15 residues. The CDR3 coding sequence is TGTGCCAGCAGCGTAGGAGGGTCCCAGGATGGTGAGCAGTTCTTC. It is translated as CASSVGGSQDGEQFF.

Only one count was recorded for this clonotype. The rearrangement links TRBV19 to TRBJ2-1, with D perhaps given as TRBD1 or TRBD2 (6 bases each). This CDR3 has 15 amino acids. V lost 10 bases, J lost 4 bases, and 20 bases lay in between. CDR1 LNHDA and CDR2 SQIVND come from the germline V gene (reference sequence). Written as DNA, the CDR3 is TGTGCCACCAACTCCCAATGGGGGGCATACAATGAGCAGTTCTTC. This gives the protein CATNSQWGAYNEQFF.

This clonotype was detected many times. V and J are TRBV12-5 and TRBJ2-3, with D perhaps TRBD1 or TRBD2 (5 bases each). V lost 6 bases, J lost 2 bases, and 18 bases lay in between. The germline CDR1 and CDR2 sequences are LGHNT and FRNRAP. This CDR3 region has 16 residues. The CDR3 loop is CASGPIRDPYTDTQYF. CDR3 nucleotide sequence: TGTGCTAGTGGCCCGATTAGGGACCCTTACACAGATACGCAGTATTTT.

This clonotype was counted many times. The chain joins TRBV5-1 to TRBJ2-3, with no clear D. CDR3 length: 14 residues. The germline CDR1 and CDR2 sequences are SGHRS and YFSETQ. V lost 1 base to trimming and J lost 3 bases, with 9 bases between them. The CDR3 is CASSLPQDTDTQYF. CDR3 sequence (DNA): TGCGCCAGCAGCTTGCCACAAGATACAGATACGCAGTATTTT. Full variable domain (rest looked up from reference TRBV5-1 and TRBJ2-3): KAGVTQTPRYLIKTRGQQVTLSCSPISGHRSVSWYQQTPGQGLQFLFEYFSETQRNKGNFPGRFSGRQFSNSRSEMNVSTLELGDSALYLCASSLPQDTDTQYFGPGTRLTVL.

A single count supports this clonotype. Compared with germline, one end of the junction differs, possibly owing to a read error. V gene TRBV28 combines with J gene TRBJ2-4; TRBD2 matches at 7 bases. CDR3 size: 15 residues. The germline gives CDR1 MDHEN, CDR2 SYDVKM. The CDR3 region has the DNA TGTGCCAGCATTTTAAACGGGGGGGCCAAAAACATTCAGTACTTC. It encodes CASILNGGAKNIQYF.